The 22 T cell receptor beta chains listed next were all sequenced from one sample in a study of CD8 T cells in Susac syndrome. Random hexamers primed reverse transcription of about 0.5 to 1 ug RNA. One entry per CDR3 protein, called by TCRdb with MiXCR from the immunoSEQ multiplex PCR reads. The data show some 130,000 distinct CDR3 sequences, with more than 85% seen just once and over 0.15% held by the top ten. Sequenced: CD8+ T cells from PBMCs. These receptors were taken from a human donor with Susac syndrome.

The chain uses TRBV12-3 or TRBV12-4 and TRBJ2-1; D is undetermined. Trimming shortened V by 3 bases and J by 0 bases, and 9 bases separated the two germline ends. This CDR3 is built from 15 residues. The CDR3 region has the DNA TGTGCCAGCAGTTTGGACCTGAGCTCCTACAATGAGCAGTTCTTC. This encodes CASSLDLSSYNEQFF.

The gene calls are TRBV27 and TRBJ2-2; D gene ambiguous. The CDR3 covers 16 residues. Germline V lookup: CDR1 MNHEY, CDR2 SMNVEV (reference sequence). With 8 bases removed from V and 7 bases from J, the gap between germline ends came to 23 bases. The CDR3 here is CASSEGNLIGNGELFF. The CDR3 DNA sequence: TGTGCCAGCTCAGAAGGGAATCTTATTGGAAACGGGGAGCTGTTTTTT.

Here the CDR3 DNA reads TGTGCCAGCCCGAACTCTGGGGCCAACGTCCTGACTTTC. Protein product: CASPNSGANVLTF. The V and J genes are TRBV12-3 or TRBV12-4 and TRBJ2-6; no definite D call. This CDR3 contains 13 residues. V was trimmed by 8 bases and J by 0 bases, leaving 5 bases between them.

The table lists this clonotype with a count of one. The chain combines TRBV10-2 with TRBJ2-1; 11 positions agree with TRBD2. This CDR3 contains 16 residues. Per the germline V gene, CDR1 is WSHSY and CDR2 is SAAADI. V gave up 3 bases and J gave up 4 bases; unmatched junction bases: 5. The CDR3 region has the DNA TGCGCCAGCAGTGATCGGACTAGCGGGCCATACAATGAGCAGTTCTTC. Amino acid sequence: CASSDRTSGPYNEQFF.

The V call is TRBV29-1, the J call TRBJ2-3, with a weak D call TRBD2 (6 bases). V dropped 6 bases and J dropped 4 bases, with 14 bases sitting between them. This CDR3 comprises 13 residues. CDR1 and CDR2 (germline): SQVTM, ANQGSEA. CDR3 coding DNA: TGCAGCGTCCTTTACGGGAGCCCAGATACGCAGTATTTT. The encoded protein is CSVLYGSPDTQYF.

The rearrangement uses TRBV7-9 and TRBJ2-5, with TRBD1 matching 8 bases. The CDR3 is 15 amino acids. J was trimmed by 5 bases and V by 3 bases; bases with no gene match: 8. Germline loops: CDR1 SEHNR, CDR2 FQNEAQ (reference sequence). The CDR3 protein is CASSFTTGEGETQYF. For the CDR3, the DNA is TGTGCCAGCAGCTTTACGACAGGGGAAGGCGAGACCCAGTACTTC.

This chain connects TRBV6-1 to TRBJ2-2, with D possibly TRBD1 on 6 matching bases. This CDR3 comprises 17 residues. Trimming took 6 bases from V and 0 from J, leaving 17 bases between them. Germline CDR1 reads MNHNS; CDR2 reads SASEGT. The CDR3 sequence is CASRIPGHQANTGELFF. CDR3 DNA sequence: TGTGCCAGCAGGATCCCGGGACACCAAGCGAACACCGGGGAGCTGTTTTTT.

V is TRBV2 and J is TRBJ2-2; 10 positions agree with TRBD2. The CDR3 loop spans 17 amino acids. CDR1 is SNHLY and CDR2 is FYNNEI in the germline V gene. V dropped 6 bases and J dropped 5; count of bases not matched to a gene: 12. The CDR3 is CASSPTSGPASTGELFF. The DNA for the CDR3 is TGTGCCAGCAGCCCGACTAGCGGGCCTGCATCTACCGGGGAGCTGTTTTTT.

The V call is TRBV5-1, the J call TRBJ2-1; 9 bases align to TRBD1. Per germline, CDR1 SGHRS and CDR2 YFSETQ. J lost 6 bases, V lost 4 bases, and 11 bases had no gene match. This CDR3 contains 16 residues. The CDR3 coding sequence is TGCGCCAGCAGCCCAACCGGGACAGGGTTAGGCAATGAGCAGTTCTTC. Protein product: CASSPTGTGLGNEQFF.

This chain links TRBV4-1 with TRBJ2-3; no reliable D call. CDR3 size: 13 residues. V lost 2 bases to trimming and J lost 4 bases, with 7 bases between them. Germline values: CDR1 MGHRA, CDR2 YSYEKL. This CDR3 reads CASSQLEADTQYF. The CDR3 DNA sequence: TGCGCCAGCAGCCAACTTGAAGCAGATACGCAGTATTTT.

The chain recombines TRBV28 with TRBJ2-1; D is unresolved. This CDR3 is 11 amino acids long. CDR1 is MDHEN and CDR2 is SYDVKM in the germline V gene. The V gene lost 6 bases and the J gene lost 7 bases, with 7 bases spanning the gap. In DNA, the CDR3 is TGTGCCAGCAGGGAATGGAATGAGCAGTTCTTC. Its protein product is CASREWNEQFF.

A note on this clonotype: One end of the junction varies from germline; a read error may be responsible. This sequence joins TRBV7-7 and TRBJ2-5, with 7 bases lining up with TRBD2. Germline V gene lookup returns CDR1 SSHAT and CDR2 FNYEAQ (reference sequence). The CDR3 has 15 amino acids. CDR3 region: CASSFTTSLGETQYF. CDR3 sequence (DNA): TGTGCTAGCAGCTTCACGACTAGCCTCGGGGAGACCCAGTACTTC.

The chain has TRBV7-9 and TRBJ1-1; 9 bases align to TRBD1. V was clipped by 4 bases and J by 10 bases; unmatched bases: 7. The CDR3 length is 13 residues. CDR1 SEHNR and CDR2 FQNEAQ come from the germline V gene (reference sequence). Here the CDR3 DNA reads TGTGCCAGCAGCTCTGGGACAGGGTCTGGAGCTTTCTTT. As protein: CASSSGTGSGAFF.

V and J are TRBV6-1 and TRBJ2-2; D is perhaps TRBD2 (6 bases). The CDR3 runs to 16 residues. The ends were cut back, 5 bases at V and 1 base at J, with 14 bases in the middle. Germline values: CDR1 MNHNS, CDR2 SASEGT. The CDR3 region has the DNA TGTGCCAGCAGTCCGGACTATAGTCTGAACACCGGGGAGCTGTTTTTT. Protein product: CASSPDYSLNTGELFF.

The rearrangement links TRBV2 to TRBJ2-7, with TRBD2 matching 13 bases. Germline CDR1 SNHLY, CDR2 FYNNEI. Trimming cost V 0 bases and J 2 bases; bases outside gene matches: 1. CDR3 length: 16 amino acids. This CDR3 reads CASSEAGTSGTYEQYF. The CDR3, as DNA: TGTGCCAGCAGTGAAGCCGGGACTAGCGGGACCTACGAGCAGTACTTC.

The rearrangement uses TRBV29-1 and TRBJ2-7, with D possibly matching TRBD2 (6 bases). The V gene's germline CDR1 is SQVTM and CDR2 ANQGSEA. The CDR3 totals 15 residues. Trimming pared 1 base from V and 5 bases from J, leaving 18 bases between. This chain's CDR3 is CSVEGAGGGEDEQYF. CDR3 DNA: TGCAGCGTTGAAGGGGCCGGTGGAGGGGAGGACGAGCAGTACTTC.

The chain recombines TRBV28 with TRBJ2-7, with TRBD2 matching 10 bases. CDR3 length: 17 amino acids. Losses at the gene ends were 8 bases for V and 5 bases for J; bases not matched to a gene: 18. The germline gives CDR1 MDHEN, CDR2 SYDVKM. CDR3 in amino acids: CASGPDLLAGDRDEQYF. Here the CDR3 DNA reads TGTGCCAGCGGGCCCGACCTCCTAGCGGGAGATCGGGACGAGCAGTACTTC.

This clonotype was seen once. The V call is TRBV6-2 or TRBV6-3, the J call TRBJ1-1, with a tentative D call TRBD1 (6 bases). Trimming left V 2 bases short and J 3 bases short, with 13 bases between. From germline, CDR1 is MNHEY and CDR2 SVGEGT. This CDR3 is built from 15 residues. DNA of the CDR3: TGTGCCAGCAGTTACGCCATCACAGGGCACACTGAAGCTTTCTTT. It encodes CASSYAITGHTEAFF.

This chain connects TRBV5-1 to TRBJ2-1; D may be TRBD2 (6 bases). V was clipped by 7 bases and J by 1 base, with 15 bases between them. This CDR3 is 15 amino acids long. In germline, CDR1 is SGHRS, CDR2 YFSETQ. The CDR3 region is CASGGRGGSYNEQFF. The CDR3 DNA is TGCGCCAGCGGGGGTCGAGGAGGGTCCTACAATGAGCAGTTCTTC.

This chain links TRBV12-3 or TRBV12-4 with TRBJ2-1, with 7 bases matching TRBD2. This CDR3 contains 17 residues. The ends lost 1 base at V and 0 bases at J; junction bases unmatched: 6. The CDR3 reads CASSLEASGPSYNEQFF. The CDR3 coding sequence is TGTGCCAGCAGTTTAGAGGCTAGCGGTCCCTCCTACAATGAGCAGTTCTTC.

This chain links TRBV2 with TRBJ2-3, with TRBD1 matching over 7 bases. Germline CDR1 reads SNHLY; CDR2 reads FYNNEI. This CDR3 is 17 amino acids long. J gave up 4 bases and V 7 bases, and 17 bases lay outside the gene matches. This CDR3 is CASTRQGVTYRADTQYF. CDR3 coding DNA: TGTGCCAGCACACGACAGGGAGTAACTTACAGGGCAGATACGCAGTATTTT.

The chain carries TRBV27 and TRBJ2-6; 8 bases fit TRBD2. There are 15 residues in the CDR3. The J segment lost 3 bases and the V segment lost 8 bases, leaving 6 bases of the junction unmatched. Germline CDR1 and CDR2: MNHEY and SMNVEV (reference sequence). The CDR3 loop reads CASSREGVGANVLTF. In nucleotides, the CDR3 is TGTGCCAGCTCCCGGGAGGGGGTTGGGGCCAACGTCCTGACTTTC.